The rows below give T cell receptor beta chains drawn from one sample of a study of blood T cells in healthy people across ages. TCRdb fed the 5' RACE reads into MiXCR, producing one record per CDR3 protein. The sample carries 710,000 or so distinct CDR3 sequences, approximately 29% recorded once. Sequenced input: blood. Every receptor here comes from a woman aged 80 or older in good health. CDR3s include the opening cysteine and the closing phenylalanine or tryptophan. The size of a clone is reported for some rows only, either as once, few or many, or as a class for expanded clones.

CSARGQDTTNYGYTF,.,TRBV20-1
CASSQEAGQVYEQYF,many,TRBV3-1
CASTPRWDSSETQYF,many,TRBV7-2
CASTPGGGTGELFF,few,TRBV9
CASSSTIATQYF,.,TRBV12-3/TRBV12-4
CASSIFQDPRHTF,.,TRBV19
CASSGGTLGQETQYF,many,TRBV9
CASRVSGGKTYEQYF,once,TRBV5-1
CAWERDGRSIYGYTF,.,TRBV30
CASSCGRAGEKLFF,.,TRBV12-3/TRBV12-4
CASSLMGRSGVENEQYF,.,TRBV5-1
CATGWASGNNEQFF,many,TRBV15
CASTHTSSSYEQYF,many,TRBV5-5
CASLSGTLGGYYNEQFF,many,TRBV7-8
CVSREGAGANTDTQYF,few,TRBV2
CASSYAGDRNSPLHF,few,TRBV6-6
CASSLLAGGPIEQYF,few,TRBV11-1
CASSQRPAVTEAFF,few,TRBV4-3
CSAPGGAGGSYNEQYF,.,TRBV20-1
CSVGEAGELFF,few,TRBV29-1
CATSTGGPNTGELFF,.,TRBV15
CAWDRGGYEQYF,.,TRBV30
CASTYLGLAVYNEQFF,many,TRBV21-1
CASSYRDISRGETQYF,.,TRBV6-2/TRBV6-3
CASSLSAGSEQYF,many,TRBV7-6
CASSEDRRRQYEQYF,many,TRBV2
CASSPGTWFTDTQYF,.,TRBV7-8
CAWVRGRRDYEQYF,few,TRBV30
CSASFHRRRETQFF,.,TRBV20-1
CASSPRPSGGADTQYF,many,TRBV7-2
CSALTGTTGLDTQYF,many,TRBV20-1
CASSLRELGFEQYF,.,TRBV27
CSARDHGGIHEQYF,many,TRBV20-1
CSVGPVQVTDTQYF,many,TRBV29-1
CASSYSRGLLANYGYTF,.,TRBV6-5